Listed here is a single TCR beta chain. This sample stems from a study of response to subunit inactivated influenza vaccine. TCRdb called the RT-PCR reads again in MiXCR, with one record for every CDR3 protein. The sample records 700,000 to 900,000 distinct CDR3 sequences, roughly 20% being singletons. Trimming took off 5 bases at V and 5 bases at J, with 15 bases between the two ends. Germline values: CDR1 MNHNS, CDR2 SASEGT. The CDR3 loop spans 14 amino acids. The V and J genes are TRBV6-1 and TRBJ1-1; D is possibly TRBD1 (5 bases). This clonotype was sampled from a man aged 45 to 65 who received an inactivated influenza vaccine. The source material was PBMCs from blood, sampled 5 days after vaccination. CDR3 sequence: CASSRDPGGTEAFF. The CDR3 DNA reads as TGTGCCAGCAGTCGGGACCCTGGGGGGACTGAAGCTTTCTTT.